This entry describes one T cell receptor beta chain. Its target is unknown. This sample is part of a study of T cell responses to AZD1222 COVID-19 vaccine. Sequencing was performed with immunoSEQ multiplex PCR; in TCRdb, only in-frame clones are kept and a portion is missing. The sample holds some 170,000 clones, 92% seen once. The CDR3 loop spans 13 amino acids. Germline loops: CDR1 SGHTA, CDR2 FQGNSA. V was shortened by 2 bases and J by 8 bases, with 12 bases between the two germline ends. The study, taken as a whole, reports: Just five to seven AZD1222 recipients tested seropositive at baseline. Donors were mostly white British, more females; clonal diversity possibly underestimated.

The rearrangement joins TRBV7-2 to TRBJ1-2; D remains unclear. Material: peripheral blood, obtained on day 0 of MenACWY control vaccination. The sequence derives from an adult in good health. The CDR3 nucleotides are TGTGCCAGCAGCTTATTGTCGGGGAACGGCTACACCTTC. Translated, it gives CASSLLSGNGYTF.